This T cell receptor beta chain was identified in a study of cytomegalovirus exposure and HLA in healthy donors. Study at large: There were about 85 million unique TCRs (from HLA-typed donors) in an early data release.

The CDR3 is 12 residues long. PCR involved 60 Vbeta and 13 Jbeta primers. TCRdb's copy holds only in-frame clones and misses some; the assay was immunoSEQ multiplex PCR. The sample yields roughly 150,000 clones, roughly 88% seen once. The specimen sequenced was PBMCs. The TCR was taken from a young woman in good health and CMV-seronegative. The chain uses TRBV21-1 and TRBJ1-3. TRBV21-1 is a pseudogene locus. The CDR3 reads CASSTRERRVDF. CDR3 nucleotides: TGTGCCAGCAGCACCCGGGAGAGGAGAGTGGATTTT.